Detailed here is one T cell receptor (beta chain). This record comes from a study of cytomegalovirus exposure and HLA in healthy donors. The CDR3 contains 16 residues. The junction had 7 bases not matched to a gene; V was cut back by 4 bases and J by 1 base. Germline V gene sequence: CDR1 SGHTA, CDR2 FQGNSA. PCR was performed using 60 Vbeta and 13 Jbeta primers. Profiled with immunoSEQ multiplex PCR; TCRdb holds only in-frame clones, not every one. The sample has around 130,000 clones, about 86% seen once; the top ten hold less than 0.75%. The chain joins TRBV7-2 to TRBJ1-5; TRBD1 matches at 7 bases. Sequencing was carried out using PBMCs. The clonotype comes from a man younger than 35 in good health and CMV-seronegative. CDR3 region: CASSYGRGQSNQPQHF. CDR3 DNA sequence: TGTGCCAGCAGCTACGGACGGGGACAGAGCAATCAGCCCCAGCATTTT.